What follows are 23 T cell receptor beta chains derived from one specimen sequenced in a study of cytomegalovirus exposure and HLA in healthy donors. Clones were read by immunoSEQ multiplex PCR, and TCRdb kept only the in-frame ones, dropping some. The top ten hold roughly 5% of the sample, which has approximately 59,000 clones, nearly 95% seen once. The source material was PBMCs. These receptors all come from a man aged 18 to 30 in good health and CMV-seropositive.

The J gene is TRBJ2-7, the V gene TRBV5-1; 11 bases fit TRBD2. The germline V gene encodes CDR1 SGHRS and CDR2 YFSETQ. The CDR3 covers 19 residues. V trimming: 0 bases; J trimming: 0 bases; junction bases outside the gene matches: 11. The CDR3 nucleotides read TGCGCCAGCAGCTTGGACCCCCGACTAGCGGGACTTCTCTCCTACGAGCAGTACTTC. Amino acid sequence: CASSLDPRLAGLLSYEQYF.

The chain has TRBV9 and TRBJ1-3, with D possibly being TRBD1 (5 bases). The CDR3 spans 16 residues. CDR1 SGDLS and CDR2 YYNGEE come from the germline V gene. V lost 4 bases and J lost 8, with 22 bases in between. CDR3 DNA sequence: TGTGCCAGCAGCCCTCGCGGAGGGACCCCCCGGGACACCATATATTTT. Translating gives CASSPRGGTPRDTIYF.

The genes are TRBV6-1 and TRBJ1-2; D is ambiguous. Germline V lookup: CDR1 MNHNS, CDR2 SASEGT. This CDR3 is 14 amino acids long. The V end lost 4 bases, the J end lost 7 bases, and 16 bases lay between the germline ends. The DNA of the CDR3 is TGTGCCAGCAGTGGAAAGGGAGAGGTCCGTGGCTACACCTTC. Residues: CASSGKGEVRGYTF.

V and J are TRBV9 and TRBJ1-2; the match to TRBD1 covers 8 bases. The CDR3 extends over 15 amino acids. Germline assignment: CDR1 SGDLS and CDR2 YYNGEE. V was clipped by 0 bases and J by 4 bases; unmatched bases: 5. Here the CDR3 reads CASSVGTGGTYGYTF. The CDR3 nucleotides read TGTGCCAGCAGCGTAGGAACAGGGGGTACCTATGGCTACACCTTC.

The CDR3 region has the DNA TGTGCCATCAGTGATGGCGGGGGCCAAGAGACCCAGTACTTC. This encodes CAISDGGGQETQYF. The rearrangement uses TRBV10-3 and TRBJ2-5; 7 positions agree with TRBD2. The CDR3 extends over 14 amino acids. Looked up from germline, CDR1 is ENHRY and CDR2 is SYGVKD. Trimming took 3 bases from V and 1 from J; bases not matched to a gene: 2.

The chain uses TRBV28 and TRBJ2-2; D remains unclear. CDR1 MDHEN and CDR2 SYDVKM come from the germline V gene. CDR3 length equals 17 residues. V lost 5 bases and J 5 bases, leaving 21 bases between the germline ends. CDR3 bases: TGTGCCAGCAGTCAACTCTATGACTGGGTTAAAACCGGGGAGCTGTTTTTT. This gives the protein CASSQLYDWVKTGELFF.

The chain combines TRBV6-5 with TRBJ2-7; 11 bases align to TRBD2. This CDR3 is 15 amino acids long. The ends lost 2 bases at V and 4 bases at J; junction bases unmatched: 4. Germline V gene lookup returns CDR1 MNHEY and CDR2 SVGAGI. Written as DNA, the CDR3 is TGTGCCAGCAGTTACGGGACTAGCGGTTCGTACGAGCAGTACTTC. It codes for CASSYGTSGSYEQYF.

The CDR3 loop is CASSLVSGSNTEAFF. The CDR3 coding sequence is TGCGCCAGCAGCTTGGTGTCAGGGTCAAACACTGAAGCTTTCTTT. V and J are TRBV5-1 and TRBJ1-1; D might be TRBD1 (5 bases). This CDR3 spans 15 amino acids. The V gene's germline CDR1 is SGHRS and CDR2 YFSETQ. V lost 0 bases to trimming and J lost 2 bases, with 11 bases between them. The full variable domain, in which reference TRBV5-1 and TRBJ1-1 provide the parts outside the CDR3, is KAGVTQTPRYLIKTRGQQVTLSCSPISGHRSVSWYQQTPGQGLQFLFEYFSETQRNKGNFPGRFSGRQFSNSRSEMNVSTLELGDSALYLCASSLVSGSNTEAFFGQGTRLTVV.

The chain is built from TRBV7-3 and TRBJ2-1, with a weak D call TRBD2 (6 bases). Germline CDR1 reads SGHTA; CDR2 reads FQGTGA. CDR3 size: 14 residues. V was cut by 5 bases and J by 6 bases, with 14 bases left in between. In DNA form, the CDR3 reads TGTGCCAGCAGCCCCGGCGGGACCCTCAATGAGCAGTTCTTC. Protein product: CASSPGGTLNEQFF.

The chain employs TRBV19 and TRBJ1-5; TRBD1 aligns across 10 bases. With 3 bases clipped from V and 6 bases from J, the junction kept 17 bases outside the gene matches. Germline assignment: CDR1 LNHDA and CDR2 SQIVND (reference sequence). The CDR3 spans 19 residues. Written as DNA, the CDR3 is TGTGCCAGTAGTATCCTCATGCCCCTCCGACAGGGGGCGTCTCAGCCCCAGCATTTT. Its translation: CASSILMPLRQGASQPQHF.

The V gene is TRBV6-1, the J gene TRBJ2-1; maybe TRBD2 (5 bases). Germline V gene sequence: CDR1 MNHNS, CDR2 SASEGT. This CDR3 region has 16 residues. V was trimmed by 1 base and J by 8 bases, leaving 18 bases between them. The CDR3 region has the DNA TGTGCCAGCAGTGAAGGGGCCTGGCGCAGCGGCGATGAGCAGTTCTTC. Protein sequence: CASSEGAWRSGDEQFF.

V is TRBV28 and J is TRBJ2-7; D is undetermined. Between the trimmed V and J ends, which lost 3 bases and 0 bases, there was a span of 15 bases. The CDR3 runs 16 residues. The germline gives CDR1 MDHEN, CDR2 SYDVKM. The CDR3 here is CASSFPRVAYSYEQYF. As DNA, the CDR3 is TGTGCCAGCAGTTTCCCTCGTGTAGCCTACTCCTACGAGCAGTACTTC.

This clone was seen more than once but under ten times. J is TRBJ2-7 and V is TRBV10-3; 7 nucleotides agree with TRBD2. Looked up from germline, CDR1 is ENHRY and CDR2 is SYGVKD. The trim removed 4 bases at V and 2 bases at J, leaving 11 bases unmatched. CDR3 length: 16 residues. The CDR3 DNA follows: TGTGCCATCAGTGGGGAGGGAGGGCCCATCCCCTACGAGCAGTACTTC. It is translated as CAISGEGGPIPYEQYF.

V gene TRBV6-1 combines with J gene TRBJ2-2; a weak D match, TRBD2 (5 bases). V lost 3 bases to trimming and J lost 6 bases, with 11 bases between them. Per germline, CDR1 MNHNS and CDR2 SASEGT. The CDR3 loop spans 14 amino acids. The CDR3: CASSERALAGELFF. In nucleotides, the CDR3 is TGTGCCAGCAGTGAGAGGGCCCTGGCCGGGGAGCTGTTTTTT.

The CDR3 DNA is TGTGCCAGCAGCCAACAGGGTGACTATGGCTACACCTTC. Amino acids: CASSQQGDYGYTF. The V gene is TRBV7-9, the J gene TRBJ1-2; weak D call: TRBD1 (6 bases). The CDR3 extends over 13 amino acids. Germline lookup yields CDR1 SEHNR and CDR2 FQNEAQ (reference sequence). V lost 5 bases and J 3 bases, leaving 10 bases between the germline ends.

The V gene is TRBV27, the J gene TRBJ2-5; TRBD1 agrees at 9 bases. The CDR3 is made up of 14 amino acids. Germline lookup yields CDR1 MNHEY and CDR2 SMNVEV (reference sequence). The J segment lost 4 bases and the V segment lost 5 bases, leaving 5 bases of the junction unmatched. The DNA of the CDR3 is TGTGCCAGCAGTCCACGGACAGGGGCAGAGACCCAGTACTTC. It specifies CASSPRTGAETQYF.

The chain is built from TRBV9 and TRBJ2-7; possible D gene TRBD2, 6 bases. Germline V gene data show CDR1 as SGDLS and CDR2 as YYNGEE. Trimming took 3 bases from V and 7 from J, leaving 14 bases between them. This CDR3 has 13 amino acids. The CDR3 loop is CASSDERSGEQYF. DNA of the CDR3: TGTGCCAGCAGCGACGAAAGAAGCGGGGAGCAGTACTTC.

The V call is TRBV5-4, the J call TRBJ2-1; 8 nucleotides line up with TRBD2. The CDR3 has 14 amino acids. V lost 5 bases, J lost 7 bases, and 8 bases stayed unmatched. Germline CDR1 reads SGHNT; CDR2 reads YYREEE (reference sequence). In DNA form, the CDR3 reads TGTGCCAGCAGTCAGCGGGAGAGCCCAAATGAGCAGTTCTTC. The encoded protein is CASSQRESPNEQFF.

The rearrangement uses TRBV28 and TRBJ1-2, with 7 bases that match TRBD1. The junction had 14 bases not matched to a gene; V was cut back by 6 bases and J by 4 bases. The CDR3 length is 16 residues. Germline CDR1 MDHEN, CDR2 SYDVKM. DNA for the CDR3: TGTGCCAGCAGGATCCCTGACAGGGACCTTTTCTATGGCTACACCTTC. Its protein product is CASRIPDRDLFYGYTF.

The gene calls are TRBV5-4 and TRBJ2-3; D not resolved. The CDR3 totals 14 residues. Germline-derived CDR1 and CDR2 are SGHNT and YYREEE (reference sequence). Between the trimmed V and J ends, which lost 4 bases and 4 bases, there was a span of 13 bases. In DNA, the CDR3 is TGTGCCAGCAGCCTAGTAGGAGCTGCAGATACGCAGTATTTT. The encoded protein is CASSLVGAADTQYF.

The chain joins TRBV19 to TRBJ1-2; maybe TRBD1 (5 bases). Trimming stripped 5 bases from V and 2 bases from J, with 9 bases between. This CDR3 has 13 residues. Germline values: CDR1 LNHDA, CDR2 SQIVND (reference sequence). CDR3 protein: CASSAGLNYGYTF. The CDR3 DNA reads TGTGCCAGTAGTGCAGGGTTGAACTATGGCTACACCTTC.

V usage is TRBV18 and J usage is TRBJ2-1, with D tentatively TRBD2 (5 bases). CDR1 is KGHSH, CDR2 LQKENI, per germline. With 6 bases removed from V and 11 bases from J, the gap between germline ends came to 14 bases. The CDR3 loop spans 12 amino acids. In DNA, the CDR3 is TGTGCCAGCTCGGCGTTCGGGATGAAGCAGTTCTTC. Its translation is CASSAFGMKQFF.

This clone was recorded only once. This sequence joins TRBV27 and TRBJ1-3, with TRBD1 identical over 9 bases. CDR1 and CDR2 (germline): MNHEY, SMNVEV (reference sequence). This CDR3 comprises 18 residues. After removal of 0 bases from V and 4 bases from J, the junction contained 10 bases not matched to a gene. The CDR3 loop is CASSLSSTGQGGGNTIYF. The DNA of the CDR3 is TGTGCCAGCAGTTTATCGTCCACGGGACAGGGAGGCGGAAACACCATATATTTT.